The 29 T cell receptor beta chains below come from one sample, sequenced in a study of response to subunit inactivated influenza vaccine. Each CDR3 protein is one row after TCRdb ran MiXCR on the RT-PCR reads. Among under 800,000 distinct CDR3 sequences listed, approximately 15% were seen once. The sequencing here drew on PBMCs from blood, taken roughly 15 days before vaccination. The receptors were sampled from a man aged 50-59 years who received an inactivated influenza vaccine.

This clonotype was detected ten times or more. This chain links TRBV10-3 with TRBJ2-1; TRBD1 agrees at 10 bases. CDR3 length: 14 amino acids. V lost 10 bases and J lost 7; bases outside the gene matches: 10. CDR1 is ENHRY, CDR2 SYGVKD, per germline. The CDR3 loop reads CATADGTGENEQFF. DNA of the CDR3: TGTGCCACCGCAGACGGGACAGGGGAGAATGAGCAGTTCTTC.

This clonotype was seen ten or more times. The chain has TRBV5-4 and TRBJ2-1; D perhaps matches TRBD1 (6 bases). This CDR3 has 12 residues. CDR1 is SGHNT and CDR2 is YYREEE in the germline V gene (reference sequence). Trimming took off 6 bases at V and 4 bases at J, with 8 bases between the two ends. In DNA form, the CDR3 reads TGTGCCAGCACGGGACATTACAATGAGCAGTTCTTC. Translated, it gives CASTGHYNEQFF. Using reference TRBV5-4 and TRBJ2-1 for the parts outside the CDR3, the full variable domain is ETGVTQSPTHLIKTRGQQVTLRCSSQSGHNTVSWYQQALGQGPQFIFQYYREEENGRGNFPPRFSGLQFPNYSSELNVNALELDDSALYLCASTGHYNEQFFGPGTRLTVL.

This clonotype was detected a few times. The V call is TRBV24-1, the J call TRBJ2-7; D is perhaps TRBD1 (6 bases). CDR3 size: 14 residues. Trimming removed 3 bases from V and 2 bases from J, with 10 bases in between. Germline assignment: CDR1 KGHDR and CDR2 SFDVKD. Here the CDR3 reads CATSDGTPPYEQYF. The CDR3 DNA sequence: TGTGCCACCAGTGATGGGACACCACCCTACGAGCAGTACTTC.

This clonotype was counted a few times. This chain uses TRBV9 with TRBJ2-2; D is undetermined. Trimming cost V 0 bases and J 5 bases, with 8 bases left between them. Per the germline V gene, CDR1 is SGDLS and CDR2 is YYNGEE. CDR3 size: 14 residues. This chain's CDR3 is CASSVVGPTGELFF. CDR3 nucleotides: TGTGCCAGCAGCGTAGTCGGCCCGACCGGGGAGCTGTTTTTT.

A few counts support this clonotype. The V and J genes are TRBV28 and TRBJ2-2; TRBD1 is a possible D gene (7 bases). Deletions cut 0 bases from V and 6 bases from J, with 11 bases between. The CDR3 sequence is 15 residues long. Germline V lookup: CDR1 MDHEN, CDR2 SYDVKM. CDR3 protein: CASSLWQGGAGELFF. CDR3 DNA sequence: TGTGCCAGCAGTTTATGGCAGGGGGGTGCCGGGGAGCTGTTTTTT. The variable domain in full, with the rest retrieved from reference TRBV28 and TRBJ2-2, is DVKVTQSSRYLVKRTGEKVFLECVQDMDHENMFWYRQDPGLGLRLIYFSYDVKMKEKGDIPEGYSVSREKKERFSLILESASTNQTSMYLCASSLWQGGAGELFFGEGSRLTVL.

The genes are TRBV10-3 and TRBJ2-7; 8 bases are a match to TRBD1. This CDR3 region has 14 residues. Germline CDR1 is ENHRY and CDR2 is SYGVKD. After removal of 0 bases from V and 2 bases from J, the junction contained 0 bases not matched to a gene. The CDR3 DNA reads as TGTGCCATCAGTGAGTCACAGGGGGCCTACGAGCAGTACTTC. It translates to CAISESQGAYEQYF.

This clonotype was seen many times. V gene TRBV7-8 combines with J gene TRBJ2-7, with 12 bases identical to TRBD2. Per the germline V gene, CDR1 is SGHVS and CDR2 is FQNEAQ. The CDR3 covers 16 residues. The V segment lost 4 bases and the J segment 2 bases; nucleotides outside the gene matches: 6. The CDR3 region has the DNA TGTGCCAGCAGCTCAGGACTAGCGGGGACCGCCTACGAGCAGTACTTC. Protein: CASSSGLAGTAYEQYF.

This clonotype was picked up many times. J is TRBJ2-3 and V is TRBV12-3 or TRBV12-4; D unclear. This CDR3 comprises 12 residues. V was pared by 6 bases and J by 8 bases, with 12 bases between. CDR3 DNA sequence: TGTGCCAGCAGCCTTAGCAGTGGTACGCAGTATTTT. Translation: CASSLSSGTQYF.

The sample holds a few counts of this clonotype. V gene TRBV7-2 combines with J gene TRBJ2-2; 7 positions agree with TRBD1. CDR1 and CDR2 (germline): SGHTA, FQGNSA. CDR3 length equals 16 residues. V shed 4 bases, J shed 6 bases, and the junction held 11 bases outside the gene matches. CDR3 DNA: TGTGCCAGCAGCTCGAACAGGGGTTCCGGCTCCGGGGAGCTGTTTTTT. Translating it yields CASSSNRGSGSGELFF. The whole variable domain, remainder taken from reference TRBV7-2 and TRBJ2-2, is GAGVSQSPSNKVTEKGKDVELRCDPISGHTALYWYRQSLGQGLEFLIYFQGNSAPDKSGLPSDRFSAERTGGSVSTLTIQRTQQEDSAVYLCASSSNRGSGSGELFFGEGSRLTVL.

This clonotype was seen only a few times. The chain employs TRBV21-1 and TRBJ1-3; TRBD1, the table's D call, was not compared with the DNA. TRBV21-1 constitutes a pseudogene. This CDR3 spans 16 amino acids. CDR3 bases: TGTGCCAGCAGCAAAGCGGGGCAGGGGGCGCGGAACACCATATATTTT. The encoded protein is CASSKAGQGARNTIYF.

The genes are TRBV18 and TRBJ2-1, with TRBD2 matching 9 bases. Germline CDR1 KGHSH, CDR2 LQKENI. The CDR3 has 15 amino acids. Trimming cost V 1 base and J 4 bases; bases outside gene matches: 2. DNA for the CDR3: TGTGCCAGCTCACCACTAGCGGGGGAATACAATGAGCAGTTCTTC. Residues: CASSPLAGEYNEQFF.

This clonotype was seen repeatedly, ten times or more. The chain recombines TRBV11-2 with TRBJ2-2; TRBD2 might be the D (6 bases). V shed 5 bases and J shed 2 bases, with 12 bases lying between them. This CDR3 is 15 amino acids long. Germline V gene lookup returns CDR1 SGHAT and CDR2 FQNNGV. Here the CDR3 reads CASSHPGLNTGELFF. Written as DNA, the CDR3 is TGTGCCAGCAGCCACCCGGGACTCAACACCGGGGAGCTGTTTTTT. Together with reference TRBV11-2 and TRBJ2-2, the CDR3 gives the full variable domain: EAGVAQSPRYKIIEKRQSVAFWCNPISGHATLYWYQQILGQGPKLLIQFQNNGVVDDSQLPKDRFSAERLKGVDSTLKIQPAKLEDSAVYLCASSHPGLNTGELFFGEGSRLTVL.

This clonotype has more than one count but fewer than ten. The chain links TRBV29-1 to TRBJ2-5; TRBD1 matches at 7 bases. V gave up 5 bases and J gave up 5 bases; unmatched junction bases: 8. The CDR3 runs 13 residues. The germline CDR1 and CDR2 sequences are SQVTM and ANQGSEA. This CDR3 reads CSVRGLVTETQYF. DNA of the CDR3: TGCAGCGTTAGGGGGCTAGTAACGGAGACCCAGTACTTC.

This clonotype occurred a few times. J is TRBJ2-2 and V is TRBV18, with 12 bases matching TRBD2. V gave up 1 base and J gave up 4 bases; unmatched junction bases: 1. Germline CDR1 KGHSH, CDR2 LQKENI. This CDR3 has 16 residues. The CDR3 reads CASSPRLAGVTGELFF. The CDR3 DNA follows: TGTGCCAGCTCACCACGACTAGCGGGAGTCACCGGGGAGCTGTTTTTT.

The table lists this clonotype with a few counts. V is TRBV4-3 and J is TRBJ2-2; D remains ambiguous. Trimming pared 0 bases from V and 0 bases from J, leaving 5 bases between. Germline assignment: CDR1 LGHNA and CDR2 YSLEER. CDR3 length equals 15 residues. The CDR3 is CASSQEPANTGELFF. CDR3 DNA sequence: TGCGCCAGCAGCCAAGAACCCGCGAACACCGGGGAGCTGTTTTTT.

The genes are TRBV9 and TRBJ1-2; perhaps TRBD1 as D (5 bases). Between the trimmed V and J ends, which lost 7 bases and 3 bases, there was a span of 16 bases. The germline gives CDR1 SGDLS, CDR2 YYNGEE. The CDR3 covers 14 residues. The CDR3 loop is CASAAGLWDYGYTF. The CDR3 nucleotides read TGTGCCAGCGCGGCAGGGCTTTGGGACTATGGCTACACCTTC.

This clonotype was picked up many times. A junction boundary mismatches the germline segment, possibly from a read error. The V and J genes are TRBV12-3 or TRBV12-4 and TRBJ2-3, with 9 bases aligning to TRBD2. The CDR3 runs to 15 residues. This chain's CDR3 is CASSFPAGGTYTQYF. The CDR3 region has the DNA TGTGCCAGCAGTTTCCCAGCGGGAGGCACATATACGCAGTATTTT.

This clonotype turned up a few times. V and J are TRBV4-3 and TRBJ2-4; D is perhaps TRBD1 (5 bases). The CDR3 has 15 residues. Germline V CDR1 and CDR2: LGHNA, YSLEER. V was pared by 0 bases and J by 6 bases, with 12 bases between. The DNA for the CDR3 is TGCGCCAGCAGCCAAGAGTGGGGCATCGTAAACATTCAGTACTTC. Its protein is CASSQEWGIVNIQYF.

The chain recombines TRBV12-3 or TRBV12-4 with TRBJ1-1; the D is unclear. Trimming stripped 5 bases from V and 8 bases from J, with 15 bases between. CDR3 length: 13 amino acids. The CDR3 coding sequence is TGTGCCAGCAGTCCTTCGTGGGCGGGGGAAGCTTTCTTT. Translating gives CASSPSWAGEAFF.

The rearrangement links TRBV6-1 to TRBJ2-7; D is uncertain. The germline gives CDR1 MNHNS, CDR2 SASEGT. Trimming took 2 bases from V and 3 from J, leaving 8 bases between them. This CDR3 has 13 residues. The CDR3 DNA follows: TGTGCCAGCAGTGAAACAGTGATCTACGAGCAGTACTTC. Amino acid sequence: CASSETVIYEQYF.

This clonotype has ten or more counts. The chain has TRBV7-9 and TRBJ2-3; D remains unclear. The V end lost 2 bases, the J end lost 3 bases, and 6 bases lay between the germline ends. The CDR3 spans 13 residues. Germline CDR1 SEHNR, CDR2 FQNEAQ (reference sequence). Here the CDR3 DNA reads TGTGCCAGCAGCTTACTCGGGACAGATACGCAGTATTTT. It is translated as CASSLLGTDTQYF.

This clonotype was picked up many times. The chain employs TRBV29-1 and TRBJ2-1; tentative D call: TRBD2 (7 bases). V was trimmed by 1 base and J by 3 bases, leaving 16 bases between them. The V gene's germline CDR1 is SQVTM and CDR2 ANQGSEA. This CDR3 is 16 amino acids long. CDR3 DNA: TGCAGCGTTGAAGGGGAAACAGGGAGGGACTACAATGAGCAGTTCTTC. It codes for CSVEGETGRDYNEQFF.

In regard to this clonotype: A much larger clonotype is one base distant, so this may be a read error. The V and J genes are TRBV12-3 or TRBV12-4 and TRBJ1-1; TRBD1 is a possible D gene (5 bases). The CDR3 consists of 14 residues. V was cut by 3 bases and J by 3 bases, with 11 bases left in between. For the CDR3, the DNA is TGTGCCAGCAGTTTTGGGGCGGCGGACACTGAAGCTTTCTTT. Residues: CASSFGAADTEAFF.

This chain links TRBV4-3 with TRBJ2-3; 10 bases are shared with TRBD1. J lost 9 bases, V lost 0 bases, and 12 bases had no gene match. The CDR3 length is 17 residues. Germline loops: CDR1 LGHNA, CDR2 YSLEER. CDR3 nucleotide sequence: TGCGCCAGCAGCCAAGAACTGGAGACAGGGGGCTTAGGCACGCAGTATTTT. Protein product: CASSQELETGGLGTQYF.

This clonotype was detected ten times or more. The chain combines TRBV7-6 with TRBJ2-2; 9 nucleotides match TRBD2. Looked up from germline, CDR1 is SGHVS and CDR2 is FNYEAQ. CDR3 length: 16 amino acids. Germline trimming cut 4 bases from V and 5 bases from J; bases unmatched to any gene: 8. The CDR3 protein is CASSSPWREGTGELFF. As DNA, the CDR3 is TGTGCCAGCAGCTCCCCGTGGCGGGAGGGTACCGGGGAGCTGTTTTTT. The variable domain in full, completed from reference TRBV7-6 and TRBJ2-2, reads GAGVSQSPRYKVTKRGQDVALRCDPISGHVSLYWYRQALGQGPEFLTYFNYEAQQDKSGLPNDRFSAERPEGSISTLTIQRTEQRDSAMYRCASSSPWREGTGELFFGEGSRLTVL.

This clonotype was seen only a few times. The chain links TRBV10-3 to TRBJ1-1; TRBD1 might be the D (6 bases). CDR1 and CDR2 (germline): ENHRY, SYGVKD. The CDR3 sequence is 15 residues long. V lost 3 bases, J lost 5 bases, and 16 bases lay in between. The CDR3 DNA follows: TGTGCCATCAGTGAAGGATCAGGGACAAAGACTGAAGCTTTCTTT. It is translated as CAISEGSGTKTEAFF.

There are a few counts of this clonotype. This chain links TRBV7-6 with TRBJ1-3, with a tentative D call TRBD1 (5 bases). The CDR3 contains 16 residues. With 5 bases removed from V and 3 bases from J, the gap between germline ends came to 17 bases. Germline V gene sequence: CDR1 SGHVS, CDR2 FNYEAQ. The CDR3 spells CASSPQGGFGGNTIYF. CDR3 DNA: TGTGCCAGCAGCCCCCAGGGTGGTTTTGGTGGAAACACCATATATTTT.

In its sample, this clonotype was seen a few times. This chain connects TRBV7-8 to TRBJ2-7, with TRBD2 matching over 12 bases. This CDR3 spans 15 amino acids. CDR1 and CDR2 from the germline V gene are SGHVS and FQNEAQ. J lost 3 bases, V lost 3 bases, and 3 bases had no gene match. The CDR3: CASSLTSGSFYEQYF. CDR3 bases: TGTGCCAGCAGCTTGACTAGCGGGAGTTTCTACGAGCAGTACTTC.

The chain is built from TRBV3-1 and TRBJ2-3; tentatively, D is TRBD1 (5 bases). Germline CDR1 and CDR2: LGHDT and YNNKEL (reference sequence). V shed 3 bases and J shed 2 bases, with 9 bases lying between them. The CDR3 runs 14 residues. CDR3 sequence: CASSQAGNTDTQYF. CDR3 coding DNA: TGTGCCAGCAGCCAGGCAGGGAACACAGATACGCAGTATTTT.